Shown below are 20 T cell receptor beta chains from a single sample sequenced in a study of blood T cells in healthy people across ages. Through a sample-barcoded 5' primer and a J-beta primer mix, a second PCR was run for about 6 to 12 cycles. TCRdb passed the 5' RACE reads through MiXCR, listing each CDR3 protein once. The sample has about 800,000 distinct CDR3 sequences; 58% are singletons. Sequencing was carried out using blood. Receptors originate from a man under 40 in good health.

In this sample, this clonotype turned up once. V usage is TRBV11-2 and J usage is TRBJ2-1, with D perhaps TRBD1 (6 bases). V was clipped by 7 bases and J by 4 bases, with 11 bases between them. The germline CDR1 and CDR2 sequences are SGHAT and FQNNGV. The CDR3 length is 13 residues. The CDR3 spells CASNGQTYNEQFF. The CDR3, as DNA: TGTGCCAGCAACGGACAGACATACAATGAGCAGTTCTTC.

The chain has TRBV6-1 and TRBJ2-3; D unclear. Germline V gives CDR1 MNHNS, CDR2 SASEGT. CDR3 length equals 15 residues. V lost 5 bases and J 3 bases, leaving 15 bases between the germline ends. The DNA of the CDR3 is TGTGCCAGCAGTCCGCTTAACGATGGGACAGATACGCAGTATTTT. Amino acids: CASSPLNDGTDTQYF.

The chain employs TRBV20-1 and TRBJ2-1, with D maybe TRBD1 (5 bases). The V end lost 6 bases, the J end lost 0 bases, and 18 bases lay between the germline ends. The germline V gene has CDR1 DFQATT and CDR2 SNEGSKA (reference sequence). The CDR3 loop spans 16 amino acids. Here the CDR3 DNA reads TGCAGTGCCCCCAGGGCCCGGGTTAGCTCCTACAATGAGCAGTTCTTC. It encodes CSAPRARVSSYNEQFF.

CDR3 residues: CSVGKQEISYNEQFF. DNA for the CDR3: TGCAGCGTTGGTAAACAGGAGATCTCCTACAATGAGCAGTTCTTC. The genes are TRBV29-1 and TRBJ2-1, with D possibly being TRBD1 (5 bases). V was clipped by 4 bases and J by 0 bases, with 13 bases between them. The CDR3 has 15 amino acids. From germline, CDR1 is SQVTM and CDR2 ANQGSEA.

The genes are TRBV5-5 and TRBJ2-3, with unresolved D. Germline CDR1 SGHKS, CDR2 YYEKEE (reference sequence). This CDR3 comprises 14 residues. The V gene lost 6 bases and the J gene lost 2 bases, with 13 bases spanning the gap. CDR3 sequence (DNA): TGTGCCAGCATCTTAGGCCAGATCACAGATACGCAGTATTTT. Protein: CASILGQITDTQYF.

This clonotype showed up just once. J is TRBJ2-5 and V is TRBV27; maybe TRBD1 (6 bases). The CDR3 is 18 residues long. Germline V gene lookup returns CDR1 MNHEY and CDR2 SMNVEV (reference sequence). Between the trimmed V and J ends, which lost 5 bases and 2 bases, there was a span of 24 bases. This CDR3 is CASSLFRRGEDRQETQYF. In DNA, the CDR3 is TGTGCCAGCAGTCTATTTAGGCGCGGCGAGGACAGACAAGAGACCCAGTACTTC.

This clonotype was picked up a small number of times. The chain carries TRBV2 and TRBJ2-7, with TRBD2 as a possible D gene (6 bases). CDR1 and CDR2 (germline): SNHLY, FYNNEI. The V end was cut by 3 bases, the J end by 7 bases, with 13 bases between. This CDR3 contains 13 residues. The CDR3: CASSDGGWGEQYF. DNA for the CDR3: TGTGCCAGCAGTGACGGGGGATGGGGGGAGCAGTACTTC.

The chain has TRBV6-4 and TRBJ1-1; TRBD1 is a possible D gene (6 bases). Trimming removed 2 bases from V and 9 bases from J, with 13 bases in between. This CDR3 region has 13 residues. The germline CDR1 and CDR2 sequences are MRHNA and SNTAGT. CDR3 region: CASSDPGTSKAFF. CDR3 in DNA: TGTGCCAGCAGTGACCCCGGGACATCTAAAGCTTTCTTT.

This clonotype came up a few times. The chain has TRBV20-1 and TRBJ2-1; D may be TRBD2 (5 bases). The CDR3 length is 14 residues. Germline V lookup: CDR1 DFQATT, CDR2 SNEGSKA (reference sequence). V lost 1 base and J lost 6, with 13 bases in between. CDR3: CSARGSRAVNEQFF. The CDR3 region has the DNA TGCAGTGCTAGAGGGAGTAGAGCGGTCAATGAGCAGTTCTTC.

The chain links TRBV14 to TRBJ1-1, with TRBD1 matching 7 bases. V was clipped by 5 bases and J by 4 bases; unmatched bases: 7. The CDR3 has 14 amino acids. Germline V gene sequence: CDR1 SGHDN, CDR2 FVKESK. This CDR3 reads CASSRQGRGTEAFF. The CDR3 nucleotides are TGTGCCAGCAGCAGACAGGGTCGGGGCACTGAAGCTTTCTTT.

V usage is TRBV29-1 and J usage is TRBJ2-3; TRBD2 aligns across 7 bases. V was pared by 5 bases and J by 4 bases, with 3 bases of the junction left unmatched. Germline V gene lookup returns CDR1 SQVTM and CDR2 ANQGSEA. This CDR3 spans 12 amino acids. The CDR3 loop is CSVSAGSDTQYF. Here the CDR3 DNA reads TGCAGCGTTTCAGCGGGATCAGATACGCAGTATTTT.

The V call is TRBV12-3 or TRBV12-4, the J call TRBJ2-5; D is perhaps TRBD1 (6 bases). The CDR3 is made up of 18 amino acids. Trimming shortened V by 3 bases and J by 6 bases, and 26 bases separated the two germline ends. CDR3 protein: CASSFRGGRATEMKTQYF. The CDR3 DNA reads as TGTGCCAGCAGTTTTAGAGGGGGACGGGCAACAGAGATGAAGACCCAGTACTTC.

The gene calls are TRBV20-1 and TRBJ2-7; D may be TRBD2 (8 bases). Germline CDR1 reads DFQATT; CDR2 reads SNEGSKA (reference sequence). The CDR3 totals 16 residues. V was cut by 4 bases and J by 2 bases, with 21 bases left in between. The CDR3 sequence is CSATGGGLGRTYEQYF. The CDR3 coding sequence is TGCAGTGCTACGGGAGGGGGCCTTGGTCGGACCTACGAGCAGTACTTC.

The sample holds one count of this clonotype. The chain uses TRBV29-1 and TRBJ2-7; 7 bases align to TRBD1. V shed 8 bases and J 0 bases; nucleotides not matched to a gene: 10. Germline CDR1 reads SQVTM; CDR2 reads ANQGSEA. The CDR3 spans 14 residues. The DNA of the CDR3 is TGCAGCATCCGAGGGGGCGACAGCTCCTACGAGCAGTACTTC. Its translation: CSIRGGDSSYEQYF.

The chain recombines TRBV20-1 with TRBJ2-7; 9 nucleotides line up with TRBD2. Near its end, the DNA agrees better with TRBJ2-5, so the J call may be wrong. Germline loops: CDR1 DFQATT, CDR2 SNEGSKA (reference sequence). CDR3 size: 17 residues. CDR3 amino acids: CSAAPRRFLAGVETQYF. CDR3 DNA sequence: TGCAGTGCCGCCCCCCGTAGGTTCTTAGCGGGAGTAGAGACCCAGTACTTC.

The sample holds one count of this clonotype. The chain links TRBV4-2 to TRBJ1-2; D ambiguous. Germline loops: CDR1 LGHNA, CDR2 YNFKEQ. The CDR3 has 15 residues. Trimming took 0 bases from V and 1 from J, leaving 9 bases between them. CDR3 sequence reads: CASSQESTLNYGYTF. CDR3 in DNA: TGTGCCAGCAGCCAAGAAAGCACACTTAACTATGGCTACACCTTC.

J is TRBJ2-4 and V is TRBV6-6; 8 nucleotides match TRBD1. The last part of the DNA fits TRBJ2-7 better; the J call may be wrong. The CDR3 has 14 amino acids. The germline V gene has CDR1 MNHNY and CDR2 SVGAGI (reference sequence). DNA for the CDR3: TGTGCCAGCAGCTACCCTGGACAGGGAGACGAGCAGTACTTC. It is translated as CASSYPGQGDEQYF.

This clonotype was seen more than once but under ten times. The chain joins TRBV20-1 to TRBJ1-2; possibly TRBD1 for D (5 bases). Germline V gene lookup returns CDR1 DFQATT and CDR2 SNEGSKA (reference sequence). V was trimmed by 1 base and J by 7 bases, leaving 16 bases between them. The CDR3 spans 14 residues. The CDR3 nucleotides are TGCAGTGCTAGAGGTGAACCGGGGGATGGTGGCTACACCTTC. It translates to CSARGEPGDGGYTF.

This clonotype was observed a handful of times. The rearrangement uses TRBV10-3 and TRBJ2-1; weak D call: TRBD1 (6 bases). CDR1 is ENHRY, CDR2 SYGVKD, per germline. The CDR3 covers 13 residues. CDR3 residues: CVTMDSFYNEQFF. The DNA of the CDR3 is TGTGTCACAATGGACAGCTTTTACAATGAGCAGTTCTTC.

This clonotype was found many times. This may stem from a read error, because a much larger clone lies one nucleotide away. Here the CDR3 reads CSARLADNEQYF. The CDR3 DNA reads TGCAGTGCTAGACTAGCGGACAATGAGCAGTACTTC. The gene calls are TRBV20-1 and TRBJ2-1; TRBD2 matches 7 bases. The end of the DNA is better explained by TRBJ2-7, so the J call may be wrong. The V gene's germline CDR1 is DFQATT and CDR2 SNEGSKA (reference sequence). This CDR3 is built from 12 residues.